A selection of T cell receptor beta chains follows, all from one sample in a study of blood T cell repertoires in COVID-19. Measured with immunoSEQ multiplex PCR; TCRdb has only the in-frame clones, and not every one. The sample yields approximately 360,000 clones, over 75% seen once. Sequencing was done on a sample of PBMCs or T cells enriched from blood (not recorded which). Receptors originate from a woman aged 25 to 39 with acute COVID-19. Each CDR3 is given without its conserved first and last residue. Expanded clones get a size class; other rows say once, few or many, or leave the size out.

>TRBV11-2|few|TRBJ1-5
ASSLPWDKRFQPQH
>TRBV9|NA|TRBJ2-1
ASSTSQYNEQF
>TRBV20-1|once|TRBJ1-2
SASGNYGYT
>TRBV5-4|once|TRBJ1-3
ASAEGSGNTIY
>TRBV19|NA|TRBJ1-4
ASSKQGATNEKLF
>TRBV7-9|once|TRBJ1-6
ASSSTGYNSPLH
>TRBV9|NA|TRBJ2-3
ASSVVAGAGDTQY
>TRBV28|NA|TRBJ1-6
ASERVRVINSPLH
>TRBV29-1|NA|TRBJ1-1
SANRGGYTEAF
>TRBV2|NA|TRBJ2-1
AGASGGYNEQF
>TRBV3-1/TRBV3-2|NA|TRBJ1-2
ASSQDLYGYT
>TRBV2|NA|TRBJ2-3
ASGRLRTDTQY
>TRBV2|NA|TRBJ2-2
ASLPRLAGELF
>TRBV3-1/TRBV3-2|NA|TRBJ1-1
ASSQRTGGNTEAF
>TRBV7-9|NA|TRBJ1-2
ASSSLGGTGLTSVYGYT
>TRBV19|NA|TRBJ1-1
ASSQYPTPNTEAF
>TRBV3-1/TRBV3-2|few|TRBJ1-5
ASSKSDVNQPQH
>TRBV27|NA|TRBJ2-3
ASSLSGQGATQY
>TRBV5-1|NA|TRBJ2-7
ASSLPLAGGDEQY
>TRBV7-9|few|TRBJ2-2
ASSVNKNTGELF
>TRBV7-9|NA|TRBJ2-1
ASSYLSYNEQF
>TRBV4-2|once|TRBJ1-2
ASSPGGDYGYT
>TRBV4-3|NA|TRBJ2-3
ASSQVGTGGLDTQY
>TRBV5-6|few|TRBJ2-7
ASSKTLGYEQY
>TRBV5-1|once|TRBJ2-2
ASSTPGQGDIANTGELF
>TRBV6-2/TRBV6-3|NA|TRBJ1-6
ASSYPSDRVSSYNSPLH
>TRBV6-5|NA|TRBJ1-2
ASLLGTGWTL
>TRBV5-1|NA|TRBJ1-2
ASSLGQGADGYT
>TRBV4-2|NA|TRBJ2-1
ASRRDRGSKTTPGHEQF
>TRBV6-2/TRBV6-3|NA|TRBJ1-5
ASSDRRDQPQH
>TRBV7-2|NA|TRBJ2-3
ASSTHLGAIADTQY
>TRBV29-1|NA|TRBJ2-7
SVAGTGAGEQY
>TRBV10-1|NA|TRBJ2-1
ASSEKGNEQF
>TRBV24-1|once|TRBJ1-2
ATSDPGQGVGGYT
>TRBV4-1|NA|TRBJ2-3
ASSQVASGSTDTQY
>TRBV4-1|NA|TRBJ1-6
ASSQVGRADSPLH
>TRBV5-6|NA|TRBJ2-7
ASSLGLAGAYEQY
>TRBV27|NA|TRBJ2-5
ASSWGLALETQY